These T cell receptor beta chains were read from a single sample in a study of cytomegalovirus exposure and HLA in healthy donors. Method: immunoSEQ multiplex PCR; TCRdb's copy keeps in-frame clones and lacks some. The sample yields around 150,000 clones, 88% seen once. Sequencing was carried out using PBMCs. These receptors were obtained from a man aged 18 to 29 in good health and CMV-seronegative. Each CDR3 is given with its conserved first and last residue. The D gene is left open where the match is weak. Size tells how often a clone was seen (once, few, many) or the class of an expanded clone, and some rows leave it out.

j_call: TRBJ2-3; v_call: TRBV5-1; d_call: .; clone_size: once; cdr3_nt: TGCGCCAGCAGGCTTGGGGCAAATACGCAGTATTTT; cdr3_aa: CASRLGANTQYF
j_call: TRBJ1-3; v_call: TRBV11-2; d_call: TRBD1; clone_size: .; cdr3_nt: TGTGCCAGCAGCTTCCGAGGGCCGGGACAGGGTAACTCTGGAAACACCATATATTTT; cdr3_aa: CASSFRGPGQGNSGNTIYF
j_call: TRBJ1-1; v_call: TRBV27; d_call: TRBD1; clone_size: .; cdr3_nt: TGTGCCAGCAGTTTAAGGACAGGGGATAACACTGAAGCTTTCTTT; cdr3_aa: CASSLRTGDNTEAFF
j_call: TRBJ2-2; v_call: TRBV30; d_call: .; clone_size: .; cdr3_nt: TGTGCCTGGAGTGTACCCCACACGAACACCGGGGAGCTGTTTTTT; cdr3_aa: CAWSVPHTNTGELFF
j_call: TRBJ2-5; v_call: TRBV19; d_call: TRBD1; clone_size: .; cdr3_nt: TGTGCCAGCAACGCAGGGGGTCCGGGGACCCAGTACTTC; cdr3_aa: CASNAGGPGTQYF
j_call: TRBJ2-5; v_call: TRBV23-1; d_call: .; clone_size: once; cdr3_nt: TGCGCCAGCACGGAGACCCAGTACTTC; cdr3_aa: CASTETQYF
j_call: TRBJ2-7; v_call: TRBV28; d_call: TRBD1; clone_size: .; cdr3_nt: TGTGCCAGCAGTTCCGGACAGGGAACCTACTACGAGCAGTACTTC; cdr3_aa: CASSSGQGTYYEQYF
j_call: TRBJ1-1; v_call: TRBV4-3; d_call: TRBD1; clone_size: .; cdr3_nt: TGCGCCAGCAGCCGCAAATCCGGGACAGTTGACACTGAAGCTTTCTTT; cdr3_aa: CASSRKSGTVDTEAFF
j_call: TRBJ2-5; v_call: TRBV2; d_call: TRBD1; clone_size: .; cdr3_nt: TGTGCCAGCAGCGAACAAACAGGGGGCCTAGCGGAGACCCAGTACTTC; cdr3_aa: CASSEQTGGLAETQYF
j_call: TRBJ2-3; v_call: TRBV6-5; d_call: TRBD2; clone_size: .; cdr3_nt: TGTGCCAGCAGTTACTCGACTAGCGGGGGGACAGATACGCAGTATTTT; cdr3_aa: CASSYSTSGGTDTQYF
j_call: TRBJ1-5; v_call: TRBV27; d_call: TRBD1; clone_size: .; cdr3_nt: TGTGCCAGCAGTTCTGGACAGGGGAGCAATCAGCCCCAGCATTTT; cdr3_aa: CASSSGQGSNQPQHF
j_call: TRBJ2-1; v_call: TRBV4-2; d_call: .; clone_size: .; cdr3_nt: TGTGCCAGCAGCCAGGGGGGGCAGGGGAGGAATGAGCAGTTCTTC; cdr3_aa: CASSQGGQGRNEQFF
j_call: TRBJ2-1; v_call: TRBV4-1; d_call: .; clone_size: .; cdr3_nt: TGCGCCAGCAGCCCCCTCGAAGGACTAGAGCAGTTCTTC; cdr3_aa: CASSPLEGLEQFF
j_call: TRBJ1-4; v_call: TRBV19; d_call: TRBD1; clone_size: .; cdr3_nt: TGTGCCAGTAGTAATTTAGGACAGGGATGGTTAATGAAAAGACTGTTTTTT; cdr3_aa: CASSNLGQGWLMKRLFF
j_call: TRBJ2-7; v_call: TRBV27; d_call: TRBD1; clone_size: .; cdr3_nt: TGTGCCAGCAGTTCCACGGGACAGGGGCTTCAGCAGTACTTC; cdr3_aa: CASSSTGQGLQQYF
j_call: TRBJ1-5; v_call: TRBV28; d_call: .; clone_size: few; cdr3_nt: TGTGCCAGCAGTTGGGGCTCACCCGGGGGACATCAGCCCCAGCATTTT; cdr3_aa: CASSWGSPGGHQPQHF
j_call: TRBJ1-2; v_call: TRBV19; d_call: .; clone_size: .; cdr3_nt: TGTGCCAGTAGTATTCAGGGGTCGGACTATGGCTACACCTTC; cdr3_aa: CASSIQGSDYGYTF
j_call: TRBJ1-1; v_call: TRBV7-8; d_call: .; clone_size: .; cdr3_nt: TGTGCCAGCAACGATCTGGGGCGGGGATGGGACACTGAAGCTTTCTTT; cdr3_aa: CASNDLGRGWDTEAFF
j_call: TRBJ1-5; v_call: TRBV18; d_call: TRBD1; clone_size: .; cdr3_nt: TGTGCCAGCCACCCGGACAGGGCCAGGGGTCAGCCCCAGCATTTT; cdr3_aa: CASHPDRARGQPQHF
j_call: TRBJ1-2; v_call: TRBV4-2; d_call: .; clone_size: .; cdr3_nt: TGTGCCAGCAGCCAAGATGACTTTCTGAACTATGGCTACACCTTC; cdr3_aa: CASSQDDFLNYGYTF
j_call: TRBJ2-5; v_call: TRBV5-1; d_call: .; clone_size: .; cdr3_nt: TGCGCCAGCAGCTCCTCGACACCCGAAGAGACCCAGTACTTC; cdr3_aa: CASSSSTPEETQYF
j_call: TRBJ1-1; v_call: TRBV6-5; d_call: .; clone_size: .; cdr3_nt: TGTGCCAGCAGTCCCCTGACAGGAAGGAACACTGAAGCTTTCTTT; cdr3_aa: CASSPLTGRNTEAFF
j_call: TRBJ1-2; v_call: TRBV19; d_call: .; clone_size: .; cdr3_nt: TGTGCCAGTAGTCCCGCGGCAGGGCAGGGCTACACCTTC; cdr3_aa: CASSPAAGQGYTF
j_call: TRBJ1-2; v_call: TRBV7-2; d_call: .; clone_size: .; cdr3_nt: TGTGCCAGCAGCCAGAAAAGAATACAGGGTGGGAATGGCTACACCTTC; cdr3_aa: CASSQKRIQGGNGYTF
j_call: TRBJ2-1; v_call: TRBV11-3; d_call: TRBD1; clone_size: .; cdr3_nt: TGTGCCAGCAGCAGGGGGCTAGGTGAGCAGTTCTTC; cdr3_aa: CASSRGLGEQFF
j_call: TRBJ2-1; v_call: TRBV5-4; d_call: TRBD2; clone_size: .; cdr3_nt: TGTGCCAGCAGCTTGGGGACTAGCGGGGTTTACAATGAGCAGTTCTTC; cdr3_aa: CASSLGTSGVYNEQFF
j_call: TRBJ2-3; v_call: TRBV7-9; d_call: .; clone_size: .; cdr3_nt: TGTGCCAGCAGCTTGTTTTCTACGGTCACAGATACGCAGTATTTT; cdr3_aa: CASSLFSTVTDTQYF
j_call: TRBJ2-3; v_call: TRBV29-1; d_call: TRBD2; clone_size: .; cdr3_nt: TGCAGCGTTGAAGGCGGGACTAAGACAGATACGCAGTATTTT; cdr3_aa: CSVEGGTKTDTQYF
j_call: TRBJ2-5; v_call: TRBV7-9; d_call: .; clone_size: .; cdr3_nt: TGTGCCAGCAGCTTAGATCAGGGTTGGTTTGAGACCCAGTACTTC; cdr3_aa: CASSLDQGWFETQYF
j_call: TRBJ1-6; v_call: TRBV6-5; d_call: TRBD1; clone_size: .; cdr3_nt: TGTGCCAGCGGACAGGGGAATTCACCCCTCCACTTT; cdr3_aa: CASGQGNSPLHF
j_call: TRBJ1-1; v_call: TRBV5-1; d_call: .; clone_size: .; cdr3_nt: TGCGCCAGCAGCCAGACATGGAACACTGAAGCTTTCTTT; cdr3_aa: CASSQTWNTEAFF
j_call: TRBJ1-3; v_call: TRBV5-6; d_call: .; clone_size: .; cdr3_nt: TGTGCCAGCAGCTTGTTGGCGGGATTCAGTGGAAACACCATATATTTT; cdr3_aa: CASSLLAGFSGNTIYF
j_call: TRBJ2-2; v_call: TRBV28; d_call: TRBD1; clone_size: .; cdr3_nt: TGTGCCAGGCGGACAGGGAACACCGGGGAGCTGTTTTTT; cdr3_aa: CARRTGNTGELFF
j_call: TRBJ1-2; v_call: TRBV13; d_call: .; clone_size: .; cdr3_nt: TGTGCCAGCAGCTTAATGGGGGCTGAGGACTATGGCTACACCTTC; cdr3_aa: CASSLMGAEDYGYTF
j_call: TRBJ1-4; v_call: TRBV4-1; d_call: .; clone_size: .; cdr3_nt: TGCGCCAGCAGCCAGGAGTCTGAAAAACTGTTTTTT; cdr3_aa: CASSQESEKLFF
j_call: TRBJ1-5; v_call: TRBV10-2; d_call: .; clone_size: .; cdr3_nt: TGCGCCAGCAGGGACAGAAGCAATCAGCCCCAGCATTTT; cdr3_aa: CASRDRSNQPQHF
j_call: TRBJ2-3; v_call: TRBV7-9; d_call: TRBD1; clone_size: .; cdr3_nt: TGTGCCAGCAGCTTAATAGGGGGACAGGACACAGATACGCAGTATTTT; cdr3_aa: CASSLIGGQDTDTQYF
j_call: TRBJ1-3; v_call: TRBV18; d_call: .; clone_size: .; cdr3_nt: TGTGCCAGCTCACCTGACTCCTTATCCGTCTCTGGAAACACCATATATTTT; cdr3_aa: CASSPDSLSVSGNTIYF
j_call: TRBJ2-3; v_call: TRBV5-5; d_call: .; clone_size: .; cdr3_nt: TGTGCCAGCAGATCGCCTAGCCTCACAGATACGCAGTATTTT; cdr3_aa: CASRSPSLTDTQYF
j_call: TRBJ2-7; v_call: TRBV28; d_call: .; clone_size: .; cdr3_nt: TGTGCCAGCAGTTCCGCGGGATACCACGAGCAGTACTTC; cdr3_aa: CASSSAGYHEQYF
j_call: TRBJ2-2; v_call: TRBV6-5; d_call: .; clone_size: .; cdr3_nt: TGTGCCAGCAGTTACTGGAGCACCGGGGAGCTGTTTTTT; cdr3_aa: CASSYWSTGELFF
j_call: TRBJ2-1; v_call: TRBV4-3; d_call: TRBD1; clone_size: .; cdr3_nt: TGCGCCAGCAGCCAAGGGGGCAGGGGGCTCTACAATGAGCAGTTCTTC; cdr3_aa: CASSQGGRGLYNEQFF
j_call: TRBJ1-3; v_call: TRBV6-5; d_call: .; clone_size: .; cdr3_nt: TGTGCCAGCAGTACACCCGGGAACACCATATATTTT; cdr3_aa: CASSTPGNTIYF